The present entry profiles one T cell receptor beta chain with its context. Antigen specificity is unknown. Template switching added UMIs carrying a 6-nucleotide sample barcode. Reanalyzing the 5' RACE reads, TCRdb keeps one entry per CDR3 protein, without DNA. The listing records about 350,000 distinct CDR3 sequences. The sample comes from a study of monozygotic twins with inflammatory bowel disease. Study conclusions and caveats: No one strong IBD-associated signal or clonotype was supported. There was no way to distinguish the different T cell subtypes. Twins with IBD had fewer clonotypes in common with others than healthy twins, particularly during disease activity.

Germline V gene lookup returns CDR1 MNHNY and CDR2 SVGAGI (reference sequence). This CDR3 spans 13 amino acids. The receptor was isolated from a human donor with ulcerative colitis or Crohn's disease, or a healthy co-twin of an affected twin (not recorded which). The specimen was blood. The gene calls are TRBV6-6 and TRBJ2-2; TCRdb returns TRBD1, unconfirmable since there is no DNA. The CDR3 is CASSEVGHGELFF.